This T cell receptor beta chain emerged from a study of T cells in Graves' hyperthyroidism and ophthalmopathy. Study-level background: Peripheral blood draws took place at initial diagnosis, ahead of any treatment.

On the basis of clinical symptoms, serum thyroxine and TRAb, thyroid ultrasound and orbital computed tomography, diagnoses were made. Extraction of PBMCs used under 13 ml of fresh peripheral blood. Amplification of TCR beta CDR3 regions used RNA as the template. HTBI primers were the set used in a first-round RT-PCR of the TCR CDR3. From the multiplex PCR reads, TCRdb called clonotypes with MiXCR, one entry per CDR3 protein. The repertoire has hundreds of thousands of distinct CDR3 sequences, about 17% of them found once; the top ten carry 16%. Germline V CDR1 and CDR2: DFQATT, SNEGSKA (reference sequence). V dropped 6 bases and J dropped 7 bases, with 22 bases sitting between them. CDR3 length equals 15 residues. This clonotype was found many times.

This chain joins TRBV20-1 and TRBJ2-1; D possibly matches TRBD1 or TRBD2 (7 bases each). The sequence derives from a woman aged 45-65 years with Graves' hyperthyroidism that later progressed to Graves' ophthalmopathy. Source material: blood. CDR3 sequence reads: CSAGLGGGAWNEQFF. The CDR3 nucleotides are TGCAGTGCGGGGTTGGGAGGGGGCGCGTGGAATGAGCAGTTCTTC.